The clone carrying this T cell receptor (beta chain) has only one observation. Its antigen is not known. Primers for the PCR totalled 60 Vbeta and 13 Jbeta. Sequencing used immunoSEQ multiplex PCR; TCRdb keeps in-frame clones, though not all of them. The sample carries under 200,000 clones, around 79% recorded once. This entry belongs to a study of cytomegalovirus exposure and HLA in healthy donors. Germline V gene sequence: CDR1 SNHLY, CDR2 FYNNEI. V shed 2 bases and J 4 bases; nucleotides not matched to a gene: 13. This CDR3 has 18 residues. The study's findings and limits: While the bulk of TCR sequences proved rare, some public TCRs turned up in many donors.

This receptor was taken from a man aged 45-65 years in good health and CMV-seropositive. This rearrangement joins TRBV2 to TRBJ2-2, with 7 bases fitting TRBD2. The sample consisted of PBMCs. CDR3 in amino acids: CASSERGEGPWVTGELFF. CDR3 in DNA: TGTGCCAGCAGTGAAAGAGGGGAGGGGCCGTGGGTCACCGGGGAGCTGTTTTTT.